Detailed here is one T cell receptor (beta chain). The antigen remains undetermined. The investigators isolated CD4+ and CD8+ cells by positive magnetic bead selection and checked their purity by flow cytometry. Measured with immunoSEQ multiplex PCR; TCRdb has only the in-frame clones, and not every one. Of around 5,000 clones listed, about 87% were seen once; the top ten hold less than 40%. The CDR3 has 12 amino acids. CDR1 SGHNT and CDR2 YYREEE come from the germline V gene (reference sequence). After removal of 1 base from V and 8 bases from J, the junction contained 2 bases not matched to a gene. This specimen comes from a study of somatic mutations in cytotoxic T cells in rheumatoid arthritis. Study observations and caveats: The CD8+ clonality of rheumatoid arthritis patients increased with age, whereas that of healthy controls did not. With about 60 patients examined, roughly 8 had a largest CD8+ clone exceeding 20% of CD8+ cells. No antigen targets were known for the expanded CD8+ clones.

The sequenced sample consisted of CD8+ T cells sorted from blood. This chain links TRBV5-4 with TRBJ1-1; 7 bases line up with TRBD1. The clonotype comes from a woman between 50 and 59 years old with rheumatoid arthritis. The CDR3 nucleotides read TGTGCCAGCAGCTTGTGGGACAGAGAAGCTTTCTTT. The encoded protein is CASSLWDREAFF.